These 21 T cell receptor beta chains were sequenced from one sample in a study of T cells in Graves' hyperthyroidism and ophthalmopathy. Template material for amplifying TCR beta CDR3 regions consisted of RNA transcripts. First-round RT-PCR with HTBI primers amplified the TCR CDR3 region. TCRdb reanalysed the multiplex PCR reads using MiXCR and keeps one entry per CDR3 protein. The sample includes more than 300,000 distinct CDR3 sequences, more than 14% of them seen just once. Sequencing was carried out using blood. These TCRs come from a woman under 40 with Graves' ophthalmopathy.

At least ten counts were recorded for this clonotype. V and J are TRBV28 and TRBJ1-2; D uncertain. This CDR3 is built from 13 residues. V was cut by 3 bases and J by 4 bases, with 9 bases left in between. Germline assignment: CDR1 MDHEN and CDR2 SYDVKM. CDR3 bases: TGTGCCAGCAGTTTCACCCCTGGCTATGGCTACACCTTC. It codes for CASSFTPGYGYTF.

This clonotype has more than one count but fewer than ten. This chain uses TRBV25-1 with TRBJ2-7; 9 bases line up with TRBD1. The CDR3 length is 17 residues. Germline-derived CDR1 and CDR2 are MGHDK and SYGVNS. Trimming removed 0 bases from V and 6 bases from J; junction bases left unmatched: 12. The CDR3 DNA is TGTGCCAGCAGTGAATATGAGGGCGGGGACAGGGAGGGCGAGCAGTACTTC. Translation gives CASSEYEGGDREGEQYF.

This clonotype was observed at least ten times. The J gene is TRBJ2-7, the V gene TRBV28; 10 nucleotides line up with TRBD2. The germline CDR1 and CDR2 sequences are MDHEN and SYDVKM. The CDR3 is made up of 13 amino acids. With 2 bases clipped from V and 6 bases from J, the junction kept 1 base outside the gene matches. As DNA, the CDR3 is TGTGCCAGCAGTTTAAGGACTAGCGGCGAGCAGTACTTC. Translated, it gives CASSLRTSGEQYF.

This clonotype has a count of ten or more. The rearrangement uses TRBV3-1 and TRBJ1-5, with a weak D call TRBD1 (5 bases). There are 14 residues in the CDR3. V lost 1 base and J 5 bases, leaving 9 bases between the germline ends. In germline, CDR1 is LGHDT, CDR2 YNNKEL (reference sequence). The CDR3 spells CASSQARADQPQHF. Here the CDR3 DNA reads TGTGCCAGCAGCCAAGCCAGGGCGGATCAGCCCCAGCATTTT.

On this clonotype: With a much larger clone just one base away, this may be a read error. The chain couples TRBV7-3 to TRBJ2-2; 8 bases are shared with TRBD2. In germline, CDR1 is SGHTA, CDR2 FQGTGA. This CDR3 contains 16 residues. The CDR3 coding sequence is TGTGCCAGCAGCCAGGGACTAGTTTATAACACCGGGAAGCTGTTTTTT. Its protein product is CASSQGLVYNTGKLFF.

This clonotype has ten or more counts. V gene TRBV15 combines with J gene TRBJ2-3, with D hard to call. The germline V gene has CDR1 LNHNV and CDR2 YYDKDF (reference sequence). This CDR3 spans 13 amino acids. With 3 bases removed from V and 8 bases from J, the gap between germline ends came to 12 bases. The CDR3 nucleotides read TGTGCCACCAGCAGGCGAAGCGTCGGTACGCAGTATTTT. Translated: CATSRRSVGTQYF.

At least ten counts were recorded for this clonotype. V is TRBV28 and J is TRBJ2-7, with a tentative D call TRBD1 (6 bases). Germline-derived CDR1 and CDR2 are MDHEN and SYDVKM. This CDR3 is built from 16 residues. V was trimmed by 2 bases and J by 2 bases, leaving 16 bases between them. The CDR3 region is CASSLDLQGPPYEQYF. Written as DNA, the CDR3 is TGTGCCAGCAGTTTAGATCTACAGGGTCCCCCCTACGAGCAGTACTTC.

This clonotype has ten or more counts. The rearrangement links TRBV7-8 to TRBJ2-7; 7 nucleotides line up with TRBD1. The CDR3 is 15 residues long. V was pared by 5 bases and J by 2 bases, with 9 bases of the junction left unmatched. The germline CDR1 and CDR2 sequences are SGHVS and FQNEAQ. CDR3 region: CASSLTRQGPYEQYF. The CDR3, as DNA: TGTGCCAGCAGCCTTACACGACAGGGCCCCTACGAGCAGTACTTC.

V and J are TRBV5-1 and TRBJ2-3; 11 bases line up with TRBD2. V lost 4 bases and J lost 4; bases outside the gene matches: 5. Per germline, CDR1 SGHRS and CDR2 YFSETQ. There are 15 residues in the CDR3. The CDR3 DNA reads as TGCGCCAGCAGCGTGACTAGCGGGAATTCAGATACGCAGTATTTT. Amino acids: CASSVTSGNSDTQYF.

This clonotype has at least ten counts. J is TRBJ2-7 and V is TRBV20-1; 7 bases are a match to TRBD1. The germline CDR1 and CDR2 sequences are DFQATT and SNEGSKA (reference sequence). V lost 4 bases and J lost 0; bases outside the gene matches: 12. The CDR3 is 16 amino acids. CDR3 nucleotide sequence: TGCAGTGCTAATGAAGCGCACCGGGACAGCTCCTACGAGCAGTACTTC. This translates into CSANEAHRDSSYEQYF.

This clonotype showed up many times. The chain links TRBV4-1 to TRBJ2-5; a possible D gene is TRBD2 (5 bases). V gave up 0 bases and J gave up 2 bases, with 7 bases separating them. CDR1 is MGHRA, CDR2 YSYEKL, per germline. This CDR3 contains 14 residues. The CDR3 region has the DNA TGCGCCAGCAGCCAAGAGAGGGAACAAGAGACCCAGTACTTC. Translating it yields CASSQEREQETQYF.

This clonotype was observed a handful of times. The chain couples TRBV6-4 to TRBJ2-3; D gene uncertain. With 2 bases removed from V and 4 bases from J, the gap between germline ends came to 7 bases. The germline gives CDR1 MRHNA, CDR2 SNTAGT. The CDR3 extends over 13 amino acids. CDR3 loop: CASSDAMSDTQYF. CDR3 nucleotides: TGTGCCAGCAGTGACGCCATGTCAGATACGCAGTATTTT.

This clonotype was detected ten times or more. J is TRBJ2-7 and V is TRBV30, with 8 bases lining up with TRBD1. Germline V gives CDR1 GTSNPN, CDR2 SVGIG (reference sequence). Trimming cost V 5 bases and J 5 bases; bases outside gene matches: 5. The CDR3 consists of 12 residues. The CDR3: CAWGQGVDEQYF. CDR3 DNA sequence: TGTGCCTGGGGACAGGGTGTCGACGAGCAGTACTTC.

The chain recombines TRBV6-2 or TRBV6-3 with TRBJ2-3; 9 bases are a match to TRBD2. The CDR3 runs 21 residues. Per the germline V gene, CDR1 is MNHEY and CDR2 is SVGEGT. J gave up 2 bases and V 6 bases, and 24 bases lay outside the gene matches. The CDR3 DNA reads TGTGCCAGCAGCCTTACATTCCTGGGTAGCGGGAGTCATAAACTCACAGATACGCAGTATTTT. Protein sequence: CASSLTFLGSGSHKLTDTQYF.

In regard to this clonotype: At one of its ends the junction is not consistent with the germline gene, which may arise from a read error. This rearrangement joins TRBV15 to TRBJ1-1, with a tentative D call TRBD1 (6 bases). The CDR3 consists of 13 residues. Germline V CDR1 and CDR2: LNHNV, YYDKDF (reference sequence). CDR3 DNA sequence: TGTGCCACCAGTATTCCGGACAGCCCTGAGGCTTTCTTT. This codes for CATSIPDSPEAFF.

In this sample, this clonotype turned up many times. The chain couples TRBV7-9 to TRBJ2-7, with D perhaps given as TRBD1 or TRBD2 (5 bases each). Trimming stripped 5 bases from V and 2 bases from J, with 19 bases between. Germline values: CDR1 SEHNR, CDR2 FQNEAQ (reference sequence). The CDR3 spans 16 residues. CDR3: CASSPRVGVSPYEQYF. As DNA, the CDR3 is TGTGCCAGCAGCCCACGGGTGGGGGTTTCTCCCTACGAGCAGTACTTC.

There are many counts of this clonotype. The V and J genes are TRBV3-1 and TRBJ2-1; D call uncertain. The CDR3 covers 12 residues. From germline, CDR1 is LGHDT and CDR2 YNNKEL (reference sequence). Trimming pared 6 bases from V and 8 bases from J, leaving 11 bases between. The CDR3 DNA follows: TGTGCCAGCAGTCCAAGTTCGTATGAGCAGTTCTTC. Residues: CASSPSSYEQFF.

In this sample, this clonotype turned up many times. The V and J genes are TRBV28 and TRBJ1-2; TRBD1 might be the D (5 bases). The germline V gene encodes CDR1 MDHEN and CDR2 SYDVKM. CDR3 length equals 12 residues. The germline V and J ends were trimmed by 11 bases and 5 bases, with 15 bases remaining between them. The CDR3 here is CACGGKVYGYTF. CDR3 bases: TGTGCCTGTGGGGGGAAAGTTTATGGCTACACCTTC.

The CDR3 sequence is CASTPLGTGTGELFF. CDR3 in DNA: TGTGCCAGCACCCCGCTAGGGACGGGCACCGGGGAGCTGTTTTTT. The genes are TRBV6-2 or TRBV6-3 and TRBJ2-2; D may correspond to TRBD1 or TRBD2 (5 bases each). Trimming took off 7 bases at V and 4 bases at J, with 16 bases between the two ends. The CDR3 is 15 residues long. From germline, CDR1 is MNHEY and CDR2 SVGEGT.

The V call is TRBV5-6, the J call TRBJ2-1; TRBD2 matches at 10 bases. Germline CDR1 is SGHDT and CDR2 is YYEEEE. The J segment lost 9 bases and the V segment lost 1 base, leaving 4 bases of the junction unmatched. The length of the CDR3 is 14 residues. The CDR3 DNA follows: TGTGCCAGCAGCTTGAGTCTAGCGGGGGTTGAGCAGTTCTTC. Amino acid sequence: CASSLSLAGVEQFF.

This clonotype was seen many times. The V and J genes are TRBV20-1 and TRBJ2-7; 8 bases map to TRBD1. The CDR3 has 11 residues. Trimming at V came to 6 bases and at J to 5 bases, leaving 3 bases not matched to a gene. The germline V gene encodes CDR1 DFQATT and CDR2 SNEGSKA (reference sequence). The DNA for the CDR3 is TGCAGTGCCGACAGGGGCCACGAGCAGTACTTC. Protein product: CSADRGHEQYF.